A single sample gave rise to the 21 T cell receptor beta chains below, sequenced in a study of radiotherapy plus CTLA-4 blockade in lung cancer. Sequenced by immunoSEQ multiplex PCR; TCRdb stores in-frame clones only, minus some. This table has about 91,000 clones, approximately 79% appearing once. The source was peripheral blood, collected from a patient treated with radiotherapy plus ipilimumab. The receptors derive from a human donor with non-small cell lung cancer that progressed on radiotherapy plus ipilimumab.

The V gene is TRBV29-1, the J gene TRBJ2-3, with 13 nucleotides matching TRBD2. After removal of 1 base from V and 6 bases from J, the junction contained 4 bases not matched to a gene. Germline CDR1 SQVTM, CDR2 ANQGSEA. This CDR3 has 15 amino acids. CDR3 residues: CSVEGLAGGFDTQYF. Written as DNA, the CDR3 is TGCAGCGTTGAAGGACTAGCGGGAGGTTTTGATACGCAGTATTTT.

This clone is a singleton in its sample. The V call is TRBV19, the J call TRBJ1-2; D unclear. The germline V and J ends were trimmed by 2 bases and 2 bases, with 21 bases remaining between them. CDR3 length: 18 amino acids. Per the germline V gene, CDR1 is LNHDA and CDR2 is SQIVND (reference sequence). In nucleotides, the CDR3 is TGTGCCAGTAGTATAACCAGGCAACCCGAAACACCAAACTATGGCTACACCTTC. The encoded protein is CASSITRQPETPNYGYTF.

The rearrangement uses TRBV4-1 and TRBJ1-4; no clear D. Between the trimmed V and J ends, which lost 0 bases and 7 bases, there was a span of 12 bases. The CDR3 has 15 residues. CDR1 and CDR2 from the germline V gene are MGHRA and YSYEKL. Here the CDR3 reads CASSQDRRSGEKLFF. The CDR3 nucleotides read TGCGCCAGCAGCCAAGATAGGAGATCGGGTGAAAAACTGTTTTTT.

This chain connects TRBV13 to TRBJ1-1; tentative D call: TRBD1 (6 bases). This CDR3 comprises 15 residues. Germline V gives CDR1 PRHDT, CDR2 FYEKMQ (reference sequence). The V end was cut by 1 base, the J end by 5 bases, with 14 bases between. The CDR3 coding sequence is TGTGCCAGCAGCTTAGACAGGGACCTACCGACTGAAGCTTTCTTT. Encoded protein: CASSLDRDLPTEAFF.

This chain joins TRBV5-1 and TRBJ1-1, with a weak D call TRBD1 (5 bases). V was clipped by 1 base and J by 3 bases, with 10 bases between them. The CDR3 consists of 14 residues. Looked up from germline, CDR1 is SGHRS and CDR2 is YFSETQ. This CDR3 reads CASSLTGVYTEAFF. The CDR3 nucleotides are TGCGCCAGCAGCTTGACGGGGGTTTACACTGAAGCTTTCTTT.

V is TRBV7-2 and J is TRBJ2-3, with TRBD1 identical over 10 bases. Unmatched junction bases numbered 8, after V lost 5 bases and J lost 0 bases. Germline lookup yields CDR1 SGHTA and CDR2 FQGNSA. This CDR3 is built from 17 residues. CDR3 in amino acids: CASSARTGGPSTDTQYF. The CDR3 DNA follows: TGTGCCAGCAGCGCCCGGACAGGGGGTCCCAGCACAGATACGCAGTATTTT.

The chain is built from TRBV19 and TRBJ2-5; 11 bases agree with TRBD1. Trimming cost V 6 bases and J 4 bases; bases outside gene matches: 10. Germline V gene data show CDR1 as LNHDA and CDR2 as SQIVND (reference sequence). This CDR3 is built from 16 residues. The CDR3 here is CASSVNGQGAGETQYF. The CDR3 nucleotides are TGTGCCAGTAGCGTTAACGGACAGGGGGCGGGAGAGACCCAGTACTTC.

The chain combines TRBV19 with TRBJ2-2; TRBD1 matches 9 bases. Trimming cost V 3 bases and J 3 bases; bases outside gene matches: 2. The CDR3 covers 15 residues. CDR1 LNHDA and CDR2 SQIVND come from the germline V gene (reference sequence). The CDR3 DNA is TGTGCCAGTAGTATCGACAGGGGGTACACCGGGGAGCTGTTTTTT. This gives the protein CASSIDRGYTGELFF.

V usage is TRBV6-1 and J usage is TRBJ2-5; 8 nucleotides match TRBD1. Trimming cost V 6 bases and J 5 bases; bases outside gene matches: 11. Germline CDR1 is MNHNS and CDR2 is SASEGT. The CDR3 contains 15 residues. DNA of the CDR3: TGTGCCAGCAGGCTCGGGACAGGCCAGTTGGAGACCCAGTACTTC. Protein sequence: CASRLGTGQLETQYF.

The genes are TRBV27 and TRBJ2-5, with D perhaps TRBD1 (6 bases). Trimming pared 5 bases from V and 1 base from J, leaving 11 bases between. This CDR3 region has 14 residues. Germline V gene lookup returns CDR1 MNHEY and CDR2 SMNVEV (reference sequence). CDR3 region: CASSVRTAQETQYF. For the CDR3, the DNA is TGTGCCAGCAGTGTTCGGACAGCCCAAGAGACCCAGTACTTC.

The gene calls are TRBV6-6 and TRBJ1-1; 7 positions agree with TRBD1. Germline assignment: CDR1 MNHNY and CDR2 SVGAGI (reference sequence). The length of the CDR3 is 15 residues. V gave up 0 bases and J gave up 2 bases; unmatched junction bases: 3. The CDR3 region has the DNA TGTGCCAGCAGTTACTCGCACAGGGGTAACACTGAAGCTTTCTTT. As protein: CASSYSHRGNTEAFF.

The V call is TRBV11-2, the J call TRBJ2-1; D could derive from TRBD1 or TRBD2 (6 bases each). In germline, CDR1 is SGHAT, CDR2 FQNNGV. There are 15 residues in the CDR3. The V end was cut by 5 bases, the J end by 8 bases, with 19 bases between. The CDR3 region is CASSLRGTPRDEQFF. CDR3 in DNA: TGTGCCAGCAGCCTTCGCGGGACACCGAGAGATGAGCAGTTCTTC. The full variable domain, with the rest looked up from reference TRBV11-2 and TRBJ2-1, is EAGVAQSPRYKIIEKRQSVAFWCNPISGHATLYWYQQILGQGPKLLIQFQNNGVVDDSQLPKDRFSAERLKGVDSTLKIQPAKLEDSAVYLCASSLRGTPRDEQFFGPGTRLTVL.

This clone turned up a few times. The genes are TRBV6-4 and TRBJ1-1; D is possibly TRBD1 (6 bases). The CDR3 consists of 14 residues. Germline-derived CDR1 and CDR2 are MRHNA and SNTAGT. The germline V and J ends were trimmed by 5 bases and 2 bases, with 12 bases remaining between them. Written as DNA, the CDR3 is TGTGCCAGCAGTTACGGGGGGCAAAACACTGAAGCTTTCTTT. It yields the protein CASSYGGQNTEAFF.

The V and J genes are TRBV11-2 and TRBJ1-1, with D maybe TRBD1 (5 bases). The CDR3 covers 18 residues. Trimming left V 0 bases short and J 0 bases short, with 17 bases between. CDR1 is SGHAT, CDR2 FQNNGV, per germline. CDR3 region: CASSLDQWDPSMNTEAFF. For the CDR3, the DNA is TGTGCCAGCAGCTTAGATCAATGGGACCCAAGCATGAACACTGAAGCTTTCTTT.

V and J are TRBV5-1 and TRBJ1-1; D is unclear. Germline V gene sequence: CDR1 SGHRS, CDR2 YFSETQ. The ends were cut back, 3 bases at V and 7 bases at J, with 13 bases in the middle. CDR3 length equals 13 residues. In DNA, the CDR3 is TGCGCCAGCAGCTCCCCTCTCGACGGTGAAGCTTTCTTT. Translation gives CASSSPLDGEAFF.

This clone has just a few counts. The sample contains more than one DNA sequence encoding this CDR3. This sequence joins TRBV19 and TRBJ2-7; TRBD2 might be the D (6 bases). V was cut by 3 bases and J by 2 bases, with 8 bases left in between. Germline CDR1 and CDR2: LNHDA and SQIVND (reference sequence). The CDR3 runs to 13 residues. Here the CDR3 reads CASSIGGTYEQYF. DNA of the CDR3: TGTGCCAGTAGTATTGGAGGGACCTACGAGCAGTACTTC.

CDR3 in DNA: TGTGCCAGCAGCGCATCCCTGGGACACTACCAAGAGACCCAGTACTTC. It encodes CASSASLGHYQETQYF. The V call is TRBV5-8, the J call TRBJ2-5; D perhaps matches TRBD1 (6 bases). Germline-derived CDR1 and CDR2 are SGHTS and YDEGEE. V dropped 4 bases and J dropped 0 bases, with 16 bases sitting between them. This CDR3 has 16 amino acids.

V gene TRBV14 combines with J gene TRBJ2-7; D may be TRBD2 (5 bases). V lost 1 base and J lost 1, with 11 bases in between. This CDR3 contains 15 residues. Germline V gives CDR1 SGHDN, CDR2 FVKESK. CDR3 loop: CASSQGLWESYEQYF. In nucleotides, the CDR3 is TGTGCCAGCAGCCAAGGGCTGTGGGAGTCCTACGAGCAGTACTTC.

The chain recombines TRBV5-6 with TRBJ1-5; a weak D match, TRBD1 (6 bases). The germline CDR1 and CDR2 sequences are SGHDT and YYEEEE. Trimming took off 0 bases at V and 4 bases at J, with 11 bases between the two ends. The CDR3 has 15 residues. The CDR3 DNA is TGTGCCAGCAGCTTGGCCGACAGGCCTAATCAGCCCCAGCATTTT. Its translation is CASSLADRPNQPQHF. Using reference TRBV5-6 and TRBJ1-5 for the parts outside the CDR3, the full variable domain is DAGVTQSPTHLIKTRGQQVTLRCSPKSGHDTVSWYQQALGQGPQFIFQYYEEEERQRGNFPDRFSGHQFPNYSSELNVNALLLGDSALYLCASSLADRPNQPQHFGDGTRLSIL.

There are a few counts of this clone. V is TRBV20-1 and J is TRBJ2-7; D is uncertain. CDR3 length: 11 residues. V lost 5 bases and J lost 2, with 7 bases in between. Germline V gene sequence: CDR1 DFQATT, CDR2 SNEGSKA (reference sequence). The chain's CDR3 is CSAPLTYEQYF. The CDR3 bases are TGCAGTGCTCCCCTGACCTACGAGCAGTACTTC.

V is TRBV11-1 and J is TRBJ2-1; 12 bases map to TRBD2. The ends lost 4 bases at V and 4 bases at J; junction bases unmatched: 2. The CDR3 has 15 amino acids. CDR1 and CDR2 (germline): SGHAT, FQDESV (reference sequence). The CDR3 here is CASSSSGGVYNEQFF. The CDR3 region has the DNA TGTGCCAGCAGCTCTAGCGGGGGGGTGTACAATGAGCAGTTCTTC.